These T cell receptor beta chains were read from a single sample in a study of cytomegalovirus exposure and HLA in healthy donors. Here immunoSEQ multiplex PCR was the method, and the copy in TCRdb shows in-frame clones only, minus some. The sample comprises 150,000 to 200,000 clones, over 60% of which are singletons, and 0.65% to 0.95% rests with the top ten. Sequencing was carried out using PBMCs. These receptor sequences come from a female donor in good health and CMV-seronegative. The CDR3 runs from the conserved cysteine through the conserved F or W. The order of the fields is D gene, V gene, clone size, J gene, CDR3 protein, CDR3 DNA. The D gene is left open where the match is weak. Size is stated for part of the rows, as once, few or many counts, or as a class when the clone is expanded.

d_gene: NA
v_gene: TRBV5-1
abundance: NA
j_gene: TRBJ2-7
CDR3aa: CASSWAQGPYEQYF
CDR3nt: TGCGCCAGCAGCTGGGCACAGGGCCCCTACGAGCAGTACTTC

d_gene: TRBD2
v_gene: TRBV5-6
abundance: NA
j_gene: TRBJ2-7
CDR3aa: CASSLRSGGSENDF
CDR3nt: TGTGCCAGCAGCTTGCGTAGCGGGGGGTCTGAAAACGACTTC

d_gene: NA
v_gene: TRBV7-9
abundance: few
j_gene: TRBJ2-3
CDR3aa: CASSGRGSTADTQYF
CDR3nt: TGTGCCAGCAGCGGGAGAGGGAGTACCGCAGATACGCAGTATTTT

d_gene: TRBD1
v_gene: TRBV29-1
abundance: NA
j_gene: TRBJ2-1
CDR3aa: CSVDMEVFRTGLNNEQFF
CDR3nt: TGCAGCGTTGACATGGAGGTTTTTAGGACAGGGCTTAACAATGAGCAGTTCTTC

d_gene: NA
v_gene: TRBV4-2
abundance: few
j_gene: TRBJ2-6
CDR3aa: CASSQVSSSGANGLTF
CDR3nt: TGTGCCAGCAGCCAAGTATCGAGCTCTGGGGCCAACGGCCTGACTTTC

d_gene: NA
v_gene: TRBV7-9
abundance: NA
j_gene: TRBJ1-2
CDR3aa: CASSPRGVYGYTF
CDR3nt: TGTGCCAGCAGCCCTCGCGGGGTATATGGCTACACCTTC

d_gene: TRBD1
v_gene: TRBV5-1
abundance: NA
j_gene: TRBJ2-1
CDR3aa: CASSFHRGFNNEQFF
CDR3nt: TGCGCCAGCAGCTTCCACAGGGGATTTAATAATGAGCAGTTCTTC

d_gene: NA
v_gene: TRBV5-1
abundance: NA
j_gene: TRBJ2-1
CDR3aa: CASRNTGLPYNEQFF
CDR3nt: TGCGCCAGCAGGAACACGGGTCTGCCCTACAATGAGCAGTTCTTC

d_gene: NA
v_gene: TRBV6-5
abundance: NA
j_gene: TRBJ1-4
CDR3aa: CASSFIGRGEKLFF
CDR3nt: TGTGCCAGCAGTTTTATAGGGCGGGGGGAAAAACTGTTTTTT

d_gene: TRBD1
v_gene: TRBV7-2
abundance: NA
j_gene: TRBJ2-3
CDR3aa: CASSPDRGSDTQYF
CDR3nt: TGTGCCAGCAGTCCAGACAGGGGATCAGATACGCAGTATTTT

d_gene: NA
v_gene: TRBV2
abundance: few
j_gene: TRBJ2-7
CDR3aa: CASRGGRVYEQYF
CDR3nt: TGTGCCAGCAGGGGCGGGCGGGTCTACGAGCAGTACTTC

d_gene: NA
v_gene: TRBV12-5
abundance: few
j_gene: TRBJ2-3
CDR3aa: CASVQGNTDTQYF
CDR3nt: TGTGCTAGTGTACAGGGAAATACAGATACGCAGTATTTT

d_gene: TRBD1
v_gene: TRBV11-2
abundance: NA
j_gene: TRBJ2-7
CDR3aa: CASSLGNSDRDEQYF
CDR3nt: TGTGCCAGCAGCTTGGGTAACTCGGACAGGGACGAGCAGTACTTC

d_gene: NA
v_gene: TRBV5-4
abundance: NA
j_gene: TRBJ2-7
CDR3aa: CASSFTGGVEQYF
CDR3nt: TGTGCCAGCAGCTTCACGGGGGGCGTCGAGCAGTACTTC

d_gene: TRBD1
v_gene: TRBV23-1
abundance: NA
j_gene: TRBJ1-1
CDR3aa: CASSQSHRGVMNTEAFF
CDR3nt: TGCGCCAGCAGTCAATCCCACAGGGGGGTGATGAACACTGAAGCTTTCTTT

d_gene: NA
v_gene: TRBV4-3
abundance: NA
j_gene: TRBJ1-1
CDR3aa: CASSQGRFGDTEAFF
CDR3nt: TGCGCCAGCAGCCAAGGTCGCTTCGGGGACACTGAAGCTTTCTTT

d_gene: NA
v_gene: TRBV7-9
abundance: NA
j_gene: TRBJ1-6
CDR3aa: CASSLQNSPLHF
CDR3nt: TGTGCCAGCAGCTTACAAAATTCACCCCTCCACTTT

d_gene: NA
v_gene: TRBV7-2
abundance: NA
j_gene: TRBJ1-6
CDR3aa: CASSLEGGGGSPLHF
CDR3nt: TGTGCCAGCAGCTTAGAAGGCGGGGGGGGTTCACCCCTCCACTTT

d_gene: NA
v_gene: TRBV18
abundance: NA
j_gene: TRBJ2-2
CDR3aa: CASSPPSRGNTGELFF
CDR3nt: TGTGCCAGCTCACCACCGAGTCGGGGGAACACCGGGGAGCTGTTTTTT

d_gene: NA
v_gene: TRBV6-5
abundance: NA
j_gene: TRBJ1-1
CDR3aa: CASSLSGSLNTEAFF
CDR3nt: TGTGCCAGCAGCCTCTCGGGGTCTTTAAACACTGAAGCTTTCTTT

d_gene: TRBD2
v_gene: TRBV5-1
abundance: few
j_gene: TRBJ2-7
CDR3aa: CASSSGTNYYEQYF
CDR3nt: TGCGCCAGCAGCTCCGGGACTAACTACTACGAGCAGTACTTC

d_gene: NA
v_gene: TRBV7-6
abundance: NA
j_gene: TRBJ2-2
CDR3aa: CASSLVLSGELFF
CDR3nt: TGTGCCAGCAGCTTAGTTTTATCCGGGGAGCTGTTTTTT

d_gene: NA
v_gene: TRBV7-2
abundance: NA
j_gene: TRBJ1-1
CDR3aa: CASSLAGRTEAFF
CDR3nt: TGTGCCAGCAGCTTAGCGGGGCGCACTGAAGCTTTCTTT

d_gene: NA
v_gene: TRBV5-4
abundance: NA
j_gene: TRBJ2-5
CDR3aa: CASSLVGAQETQYF
CDR3nt: TGTGCCAGCAGCTTGGTGGGGGCCCAAGAGACCCAGTACTTC

d_gene: NA
v_gene: TRBV7-9
abundance: NA
j_gene: TRBJ1-2
CDR3aa: CASSLEFAVNYGYTF
CDR3nt: TGTGCCAGCAGCTTAGAGTTTGCAGTCAACTATGGCTACACCTTC

d_gene: TRBD2
v_gene: TRBV30
abundance: few
j_gene: TRBJ2-5
CDR3aa: CASMAGGDETQYF
CDR3nt: TGTGCCAGCATGGCGGGGGGGGACGAGACCCAGTACTTC

d_gene: TRBD2
v_gene: TRBV28
abundance: NA
j_gene: TRBJ2-1
CDR3aa: CASSLAGEGYNEQFF
CDR3nt: TGTGCCAGCAGTTTAGCGGGAGAAGGTTACAATGAGCAGTTCTTC

d_gene: NA
v_gene: TRBV7-2
abundance: NA
j_gene: TRBJ2-1
CDR3aa: CASSFSSAYYNEQFF
CDR3nt: TGTGCCAGCAGCTTCTCTAGCGCCTACTACAATGAGCAGTTCTTC

d_gene: NA
v_gene: TRBV18
abundance: NA
j_gene: TRBJ1-5
CDR3aa: CASSPGPPFNQPQHF
CDR3nt: TGTGCCAGCTCACCTGGGCCGCCGTTCAATCAGCCCCAGCATTTT

d_gene: NA
v_gene: TRBV6-5
abundance: NA
j_gene: TRBJ2-1
CDR3aa: CASNNMNEQFF
CDR3nt: TGTGCCAGCAACAATATGAATGAGCAGTTCTTC

d_gene: TRBD1
v_gene: TRBV19
abundance: NA
j_gene: TRBJ1-1
CDR3aa: CASSHRGLMNTEAFF
CDR3nt: TGTGCCAGTAGTCACAGGGGGCTTATGAACACTGAAGCTTTCTTT

d_gene: NA
v_gene: TRBV5-1
abundance: few
j_gene: TRBJ2-7
CDR3aa: CASTPSTGLTYEQYF
CDR3nt: TGCGCCAGCACCCCCTCGACAGGACTTACTTACGAGCAGTACTTC

d_gene: NA
v_gene: TRBV11-3
abundance: NA
j_gene: TRBJ2-7
CDR3aa: CASSSSRGYEQYF
CDR3nt: TGTGCCAGCAGCTCCTCAAGGGGCTACGAGCAGTACTTC

d_gene: NA
v_gene: TRBV5-6
abundance: NA
j_gene: TRBJ1-1
CDR3aa: CASSDDSYTEAFF
CDR3nt: TGTGCCAGCAGCGACGACAGCTACACTGAAGCTTTCTTT

d_gene: TRBD1
v_gene: TRBV7-9
abundance: NA
j_gene: TRBJ1-1
CDR3aa: CASSFHRGRLSEAFF
CDR3nt: TGTGCCAGCAGCTTCCACAGGGGGCGTCTATCTGAGGCTTTCTTT

d_gene: TRBD1
v_gene: TRBV4-1
abundance: few
j_gene: TRBJ1-4
CDR3aa: CASSDRDGEKLFF
CDR3nt: TGCGCCAGCAGTGACAGGGACGGGGAAAAACTGTTTTTT

d_gene: TRBD2
v_gene: TRBV10-2
abundance: NA
j_gene: TRBJ2-1
CDR3aa: CASRDLAGSAYNEQFF
CDR3nt: TGCGCCAGCAGGGACCTAGCGGGCAGCGCCTACAATGAGCAGTTCTTC

d_gene: TRBD2
v_gene: TRBV5-1
abundance: NA
j_gene: TRBJ2-3
CDR3aa: CASSPGNLAGTDTQYF
CDR3nt: TGCGCCAGCAGCCCCGGAAATCTAGCGGGCACAGATACGCAGTATTTT

d_gene: TRBD1
v_gene: TRBV5-1
abundance: once
j_gene: TRBJ1-4
CDR3aa: CASSWQGGINEKLFF
CDR3nt: TGCGCCAGCAGCTGGCAAGGGGGCATTAATGAAAAACTGTTTTTT

d_gene: NA
v_gene: TRBV5-6
abundance: NA
j_gene: TRBJ2-1
CDR3aa: CASSLGQGGNEQFF
CDR3nt: TGTGCCAGCAGCTTGGGGCAGGGGGGAAATGAGCAGTTCTTC

d_gene: NA
v_gene: TRBV7-6
abundance: NA
j_gene: TRBJ1-5
CDR3aa: CASSSGAGGGDQPQHF
CDR3nt: TGTGCCAGCAGCTCCGGGGCGGGGGGCGGGGATCAGCCCCAGCATTTT

d_gene: NA
v_gene: TRBV5-4
abundance: NA
j_gene: TRBJ1-3
CDR3aa: CASSLAGVHSGNTIYF
CDR3nt: TGTGCCAGCAGCTTAGCAGGGGTTCACTCTGGAAACACCATATATTTT

d_gene: NA
v_gene: TRBV13
abundance: NA
j_gene: TRBJ2-7
CDR3aa: CASSLRAGTYEQYF
CDR3nt: TGTGCCAGCTCTTTACGGGCGGGGACCTACGAGCAGTACTTC

d_gene: TRBD2
v_gene: TRBV4-2
abundance: NA
j_gene: TRBJ2-7
CDR3aa: CASSRGSGGIYEQYF
CDR3nt: TGTGCCAGCAGCCGGGGTAGCGGGGGGATATACGAGCAGTACTTC

d_gene: NA
v_gene: TRBV5-4
abundance: NA
j_gene: TRBJ2-5
CDR3aa: CASSFRETQYF
CDR3nt: TGTGCCAGCAGCTTTCGGGAGACCCAGTACTTC

d_gene: TRBD2
v_gene: TRBV10-2
abundance: few
j_gene: TRBJ2-7
CDR3aa: CASSESGGERSYEQYF
CDR3nt: TGCGCCAGCAGTGAGTCGGGAGGGGAAAGGTCCTACGAGCAGTACTTC

d_gene: NA
v_gene: TRBV14
abundance: NA
j_gene: TRBJ2-5
CDR3aa: CASSLGGTQYF
CDR3nt: TGTGCCAGCAGTTTGGGAGGGACCCAGTACTTC

d_gene: NA
v_gene: TRBV6-1
abundance: NA
j_gene: TRBJ1-1
CDR3aa: CASRKPGGLNTEAFF
CDR3nt: TGTGCCAGCCGGAAACCGGGGGGATTGAACACTGAAGCTTTCTTT

d_gene: NA
v_gene: TRBV7-2
abundance: once
j_gene: TRBJ2-5
CDR3aa: CASSLGGLRSQETQYF
CDR3nt: TGTGCCAGCAGCTTAGGAGGCCTGCGGTCCCAAGAGACCCAGTACTTC